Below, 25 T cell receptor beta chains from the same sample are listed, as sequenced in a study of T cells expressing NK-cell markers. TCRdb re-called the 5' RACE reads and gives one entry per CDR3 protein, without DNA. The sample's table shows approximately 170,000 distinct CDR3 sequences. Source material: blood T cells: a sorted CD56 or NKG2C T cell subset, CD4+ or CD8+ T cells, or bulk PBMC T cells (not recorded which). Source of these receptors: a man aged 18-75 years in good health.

CDR3 loop: CASRTGVSSYEQYF. The chain has TRBV5-8 and TRBJ2-7; with no DNA, the TCRdb D assignment of TRBD1 cannot be verified. CDR3 length equals 14 residues. Looked up from germline, CDR1 is SGHTS and CDR2 is YDEGEE.

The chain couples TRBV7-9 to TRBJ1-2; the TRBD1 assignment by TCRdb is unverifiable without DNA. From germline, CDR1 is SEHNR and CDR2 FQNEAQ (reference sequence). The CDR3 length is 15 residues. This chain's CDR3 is CASSTRTGSSYGYTF.

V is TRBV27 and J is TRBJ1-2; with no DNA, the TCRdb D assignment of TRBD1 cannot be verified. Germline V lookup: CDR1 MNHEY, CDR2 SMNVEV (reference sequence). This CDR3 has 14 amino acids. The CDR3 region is CASSLGQGAYGYTF.

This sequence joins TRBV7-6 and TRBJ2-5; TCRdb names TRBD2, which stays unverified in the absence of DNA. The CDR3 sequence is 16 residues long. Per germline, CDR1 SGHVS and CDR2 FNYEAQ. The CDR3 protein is CASSRIAGAGEETQYF.

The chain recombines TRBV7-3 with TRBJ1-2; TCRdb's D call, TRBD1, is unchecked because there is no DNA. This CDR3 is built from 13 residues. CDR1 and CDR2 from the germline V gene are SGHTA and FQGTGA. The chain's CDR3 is CASSLKTGYGYTF.

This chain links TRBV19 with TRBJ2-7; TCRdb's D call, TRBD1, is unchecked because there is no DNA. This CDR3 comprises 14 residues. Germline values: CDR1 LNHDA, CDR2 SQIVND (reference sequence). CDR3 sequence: CASSFAGLVYEQYF.

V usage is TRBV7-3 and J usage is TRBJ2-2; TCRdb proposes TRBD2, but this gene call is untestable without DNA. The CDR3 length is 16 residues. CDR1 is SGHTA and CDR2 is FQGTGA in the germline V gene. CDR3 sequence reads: CASSPDGTSGAGELFF.

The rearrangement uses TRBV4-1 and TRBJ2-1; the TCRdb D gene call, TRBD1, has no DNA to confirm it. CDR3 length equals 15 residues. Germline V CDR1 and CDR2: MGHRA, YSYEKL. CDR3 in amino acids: CASSQDVNRENEQFF.

CDR3 in amino acids: CASIPPGRDYEQYF. The V call is TRBV25-1, the J call TRBJ2-7; TCRdb's assignment of TRBD1 cannot be checked, as there is no DNA. Looked up from germline, CDR1 is MGHDK and CDR2 is SYGVNS. This CDR3 comprises 14 residues.

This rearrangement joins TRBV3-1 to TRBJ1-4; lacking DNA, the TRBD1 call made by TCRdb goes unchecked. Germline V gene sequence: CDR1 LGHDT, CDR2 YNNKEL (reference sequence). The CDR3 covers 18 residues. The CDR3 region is CASSQDSALGGTNEKLFF.

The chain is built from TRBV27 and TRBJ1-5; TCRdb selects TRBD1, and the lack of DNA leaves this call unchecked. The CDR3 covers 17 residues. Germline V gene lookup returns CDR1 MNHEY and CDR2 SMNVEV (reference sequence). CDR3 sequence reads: CASSPGQGEMVNQPQHF.

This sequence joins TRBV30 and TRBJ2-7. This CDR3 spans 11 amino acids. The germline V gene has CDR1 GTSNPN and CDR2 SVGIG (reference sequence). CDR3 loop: CAWIKGREQYF.

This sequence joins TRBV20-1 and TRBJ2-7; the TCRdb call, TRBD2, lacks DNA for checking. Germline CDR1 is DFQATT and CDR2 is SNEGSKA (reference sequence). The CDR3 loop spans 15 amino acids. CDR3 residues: CSATDLRTSSYEQYF.

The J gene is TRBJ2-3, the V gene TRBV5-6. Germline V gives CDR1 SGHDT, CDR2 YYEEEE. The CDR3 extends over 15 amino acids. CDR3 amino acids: CASSLVFSGTDTQYF. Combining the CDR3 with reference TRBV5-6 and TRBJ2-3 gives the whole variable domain DAGVTQSPTHLIKTRGQQVTLRCSPKSGHDTVSWYQQALGQGPQFIFQYYEEEERQRGNFPDRFSGHQFPNYSSELNVNALLLGDSALYLCASSLVFSGTDTQYFGPGTRLTVL.

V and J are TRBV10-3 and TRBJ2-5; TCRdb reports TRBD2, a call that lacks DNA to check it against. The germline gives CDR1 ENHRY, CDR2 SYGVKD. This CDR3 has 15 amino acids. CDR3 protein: CAISGGPPRVETQYF.

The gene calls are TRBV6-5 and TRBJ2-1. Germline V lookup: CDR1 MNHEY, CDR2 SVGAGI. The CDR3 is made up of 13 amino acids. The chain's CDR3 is CASSYLLLDEQFF.

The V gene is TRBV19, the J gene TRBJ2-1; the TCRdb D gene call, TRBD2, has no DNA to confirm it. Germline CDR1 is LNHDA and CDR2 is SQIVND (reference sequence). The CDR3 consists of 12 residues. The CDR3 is CASSMGLAEQFF. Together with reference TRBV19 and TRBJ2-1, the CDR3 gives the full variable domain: DGGITQSPKYLFRKEGQNVTLSCEQNLNHDAMYWYRQDPGQGLRLIYYSQIVNDFQKGDIAEGYSVSREKKESFPLTVTSAQKNPTAFYLCASSMGLAEQFFGPGTRLTVL.

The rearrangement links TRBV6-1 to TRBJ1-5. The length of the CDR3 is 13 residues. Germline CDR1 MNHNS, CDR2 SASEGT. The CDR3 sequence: CASRLHSNQPQHF.

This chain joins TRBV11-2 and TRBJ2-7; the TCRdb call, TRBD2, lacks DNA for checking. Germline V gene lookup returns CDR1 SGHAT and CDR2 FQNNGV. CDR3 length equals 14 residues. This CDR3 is CASSLGLAGYEQYF. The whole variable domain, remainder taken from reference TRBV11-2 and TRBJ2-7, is EAGVAQSPRYKIIEKRQSVAFWCNPISGHATLYWYQQILGQGPKLLIQFQNNGVVDDSQLPKDRFSAERLKGVDSTLKIQPAKLEDSAVYLCASSLGLAGYEQYFGPGTRLTVT.

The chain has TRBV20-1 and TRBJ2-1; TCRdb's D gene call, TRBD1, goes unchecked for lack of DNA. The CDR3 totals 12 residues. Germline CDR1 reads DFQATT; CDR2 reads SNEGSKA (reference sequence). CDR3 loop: CSARQGGNEQFF.

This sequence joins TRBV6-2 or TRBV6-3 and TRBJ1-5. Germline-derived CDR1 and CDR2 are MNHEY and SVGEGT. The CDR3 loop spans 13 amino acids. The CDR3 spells CATSVEVAQPQHF.

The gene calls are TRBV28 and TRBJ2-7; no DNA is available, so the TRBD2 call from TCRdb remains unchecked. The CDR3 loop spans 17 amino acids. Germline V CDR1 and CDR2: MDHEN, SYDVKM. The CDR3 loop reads CASSLDSSGGTSYEQYF.

The CDR3: CASSLDRGDTEAFF. The chain employs TRBV5-1 and TRBJ1-1; there is no DNA to check the TCRdb D call of TRBD1. CDR3 length: 14 amino acids. Germline assignment: CDR1 SGHRS and CDR2 YFSETQ.

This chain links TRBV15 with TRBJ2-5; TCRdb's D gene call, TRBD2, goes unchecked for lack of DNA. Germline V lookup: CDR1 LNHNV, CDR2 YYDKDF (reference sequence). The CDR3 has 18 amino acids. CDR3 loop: CATSRDMTSGGSQETQYF.

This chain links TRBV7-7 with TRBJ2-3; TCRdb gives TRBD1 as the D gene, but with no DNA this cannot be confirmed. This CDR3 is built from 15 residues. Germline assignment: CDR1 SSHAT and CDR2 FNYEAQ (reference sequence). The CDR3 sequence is CASSLGQGASDTQYF.